This T cell receptor beta chain derives from a study of T cells in Graves' hyperthyroidism and ophthalmopathy. This clonotype has only a few counts. Its antigen is unidentified. Study-wide findings and caveats: The model identified upcoming ophthalmopathy a median 6.5 months ahead of onset. Researchers report that a 13 V-J model separated ophthalmopathy from stable hyperthyroidism.

Among the patients, aged 18 to 65, hyperthyroidism was newly diagnosed and had lasted under 2 months. Orbital computed tomography and thyroid ultrasound, together with serum TRAb and thyroxine and clinical symptoms, were used for diagnoses. Germline-derived CDR1 and CDR2 are ENHRY and SYGVKD. The V gene lost 8 bases and the J gene lost 0 bases, with 12 bases spanning the gap. This CDR3 region has 14 residues. The CDR3 regions of TCR beta were amplified from RNA transcripts. The study used the HTBI primer set for a first-round RT-PCR of the TCR CDR3. TCRdb processed the multiplex PCR reads anew with MiXCR; each CDR3 protein has one entry. The profile covers roughly 570,000 distinct CDR3 sequences, with about 15% appearing a single time and around 6.6% taken by the ten largest.

Sequencing was carried out using blood. The chain employs TRBV10-3 and TRBJ2-3; maybe TRBD2 (5 bases). This receptor was identified in a young woman with Graves' hyperthyroidism. CDR3 nucleotides: TGTGCCATCGAAAGCGGAACTAGCACAGATACGCAGTATTTT. This gives the protein CAIESGTSTDTQYF.